This is a list of T cell receptor beta chains from one sample in a study of shared clonotypes between healthy human individuals. Only in-frame clones appear in the TCRdb table, and some are missing; sequencing was by immunoSEQ multiplex PCR. The data show approximately 980,000 clones, around 80% seen once. The sequencing input was memory CD4+ T cells sorted from blood. The receptors were sampled from a man between 18 and 29 years old in good health. Both conserved end residues are part of each CDR3. The order of the fields is CDR3 length, V gene, CDR3 protein.

length: 13
V: TRBV10-3
CDR3: CAISESPPETQYF

length: 15
V: TRBV9
CDR3: CASSVRTGYNEKLFF

length: 14
V: TRBV5-1
CDR3: CASSPQGEGYGYTF

length: 14
V: TRBV29-1
CDR3: CSAVTPGRSNEQFF

length: 18
V: TRBV6-1
CDR3: CASSEAPGSDLAKNIQYF

length: 15
V: TRBV28
CDR3: CASSPRTGAGEKLFF

length: 14
V: TRBV19
CDR3: CASTEIGTLYGYTF

length: 11
V: TRBV2
CDR3: CASGWDEKLFF

length: 14
V: TRBV30
CDR3: CAWSWTSVYNEQFF

length: 15
V: TRBV5-1
CDR3: CASSLGGSGANVLTF

length: 16
V: TRBV6-5
CDR3: CASSYFFGGENTEAFF

length: 12
V: TRBV11-2
CDR3: CASSREDQPQHF

length: 13
V: TRBV19
CDR3: CATRTGANYGYTF

length: 15
V: TRBV10-1
CDR3: CASSDYVLGDNEQFF

length: 14
V: TRBV27
CDR3: CASSFVRRGYEQFF

length: 13
V: TRBV4-1
CDR3: CASSQDRGAEAFF

length: 13
V: TRBV6-6
CDR3: CATRDREGEKLFF

length: 15
V: TRBV18
CDR3: CASSPGTGNTDTQYF

length: 13
V: TRBV30
CDR3: CAWGQRERDTQYF

length: 13
V: TRBV7-9
CDR3: CASSLMPLDTQYF

length: 16
V: TRBV7-8
CDR3: CASSPPVDRENYGYTF

length: 16
V: TRBV7-6
CDR3: CASSLGRGLMNTEAFF

length: 13
V: TRBV29-1
CDR3: CSVDVGFTDTQYF